This TCR beta chain was recorded in a study of identical twins. The trim removed 0 bases at V and 5 bases at J, leaving 2 bases unmatched. The CDR3 runs 17 residues. Germline CDR1 MDHEN, CDR2 SYDVKM. TCRdb re-called the 5' RACE reads through MiXCR, storing one row per CDR3 protein. The sample records hundreds of thousands of distinct CDR3 sequences, approximately 13% being singletons. This sample also belongs to another study, concerning yellow fever vaccine responses in identical twins.

This chain joins TRBV28 and TRBJ2-2; 14 bases agree with TRBD2. The receptor was derived from a woman between 18 and 29 years old in good health. Sequencing used PBMCs. The CDR3 protein is CASSLWGLAGETGELFF. CDR3 nucleotide sequence: TGTGCCAGCAGTTTATGGGGACTAGCGGGAGAAACCGGGGAGCTGTTTTTT.